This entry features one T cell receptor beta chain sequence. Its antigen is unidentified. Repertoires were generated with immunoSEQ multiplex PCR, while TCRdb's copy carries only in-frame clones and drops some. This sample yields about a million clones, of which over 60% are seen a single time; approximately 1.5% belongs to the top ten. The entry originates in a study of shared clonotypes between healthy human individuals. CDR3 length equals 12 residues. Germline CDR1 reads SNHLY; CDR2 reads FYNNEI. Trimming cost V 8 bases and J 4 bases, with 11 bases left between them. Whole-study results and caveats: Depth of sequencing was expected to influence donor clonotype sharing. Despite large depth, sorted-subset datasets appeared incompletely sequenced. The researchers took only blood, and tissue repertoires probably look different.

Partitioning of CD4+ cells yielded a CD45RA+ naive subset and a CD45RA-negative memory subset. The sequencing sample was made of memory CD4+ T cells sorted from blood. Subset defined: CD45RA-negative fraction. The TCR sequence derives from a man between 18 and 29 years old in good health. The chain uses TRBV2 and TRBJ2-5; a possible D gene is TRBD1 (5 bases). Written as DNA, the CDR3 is TGTGCCAGCCTCAGGGTAGGAGAGACCCAGTACTTC. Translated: CASLRVGETQYF.